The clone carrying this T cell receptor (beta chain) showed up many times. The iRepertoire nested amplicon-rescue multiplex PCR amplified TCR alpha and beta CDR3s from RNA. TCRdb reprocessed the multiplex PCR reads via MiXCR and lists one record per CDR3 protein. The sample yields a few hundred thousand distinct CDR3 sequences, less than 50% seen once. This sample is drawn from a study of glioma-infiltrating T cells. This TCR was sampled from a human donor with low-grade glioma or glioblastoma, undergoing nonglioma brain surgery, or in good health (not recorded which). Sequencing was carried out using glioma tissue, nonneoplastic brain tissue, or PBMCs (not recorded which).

DNA for the CDR3: TGTGCCACCAGCAGGATAGCAGGGGGCTATGGCTACACCTTC. It is translated as CATSRIAGGYGYTF. This chain uses TRBV15 with TRBJ1-2; 7 bases agree with TRBD1. Germline V gene lookup returns CDR1 LNHNV and CDR2 YYDKDF (reference sequence). The V segment lost 3 bases and the J segment 4 bases; nucleotides outside the gene matches: 5. This CDR3 has 14 amino acids.